Listed below are T cell receptor beta chains from one sample, sequenced in a study of T cells of healthy individuals. Each CDR3 protein gets one entry after TCRdb re-called the 5' RACE reads with MiXCR. This table has around 83,000 distinct CDR3 sequences, around 5.1% appearing once. The receptor set was obtained from a female donor in good health. Both conserved end residues are part of each CDR3. A D gene is named only where the DNA matches it firmly. The size of a clone is reported for some rows only, either as once, few or many, or as a class for expanded clones.

D gene,CDR3 length,V gene,J gene,clone size,CDR3 DNA,CDR3 protein
TRBD2,15,TRBV5-1,TRBJ2-5,many,TGCGCCAGCAGCTTGGCGCCTAGCGGACAAGAGACCCAGTACTTC,CASSLAPSGQETQYF
.,15,TRBV29-1,TRBJ2-1,many,TGCAGCGTTACCCTAGGGCGGAGACAATACAATGAGCAGTTCTTC,CSVTLGRRQYNEQFF
TRBD1,14,TRBV20-1,TRBJ1-5,.,TGCAGTGCTAGGCCCCAGACAGGGTGTCAGCCCCAGCATTTT,CSARPQTGCQPQHF
.,12,TRBV6-2/TRBV6-3,TRBJ2-7,.,TGTGCCAGCGGGATGGGGCGGTACGAGCAGTACTTC,CASGMGRYEQYF
TRBD1,13,TRBV28,TRBJ2-7,many,TGTGCCAGCAGTTTATCGGACAGGGGCGAGCAGTACTTC,CASSLSDRGEQYF
.,15,TRBV6-1,TRBJ1-2,many,TGTGCCAGCACCGGAAGTAGGGGCTCGGACTATGGCTACACCTTC,CASTGSRGSDYGYTF
TRBD2,15,TRBV6-6,TRBJ2-7,many,TGTGCCAGCAGTTATCAGCCTAGCGGGGGATACGAGCAGTACTTC,CASSYQPSGGYEQYF
.,16,TRBV27,TRBJ1-2,few,TGTGCCAGCAGTTTTCGAGCTCTCACAGGGAGCTATGGCTACACCTTC,CASSFRALTGSYGYTF
.,13,TRBV7-3,TRBJ2-3,many,TGTGCCAGCAGCCAAACATCGCCAGATACGCAGTATTTT,CASSQTSPDTQYF
.,10,TRBV29-1,TRBJ1-1,.,TGCAGCGTTTTCCACACTGAAGCTTTCTTT,CSVFHTEAFF
.,13,TRBV29-1,TRBJ1-5,many,TGCAGCGTAGGGGACGGCAACAATCAGCCCCAGCATTTT,CSVGDGNNQPQHF
TRBD1,14,TRBV20-1,TRBJ2-7,few,TGCAGTGCTTCACCGGGACAGGTTCCCTACGAGCAGTACTTC,CSASPGQVPYEQYF
.,15,TRBV5-6,TRBJ2-1,many,TGTGCCAGCAGCTTGGCCACGGGGGAGGCGGCTGAGCAGTTCTTC,CASSLATGEAAEQFF
TRBD2,16,TRBV6-5,TRBJ2-7,.,TGTGCCAGCAGTCCCCAGAGTGCTAGCGGATCCTACGAGCAGTACTTC,CASSPQSASGSYEQYF
TRBD1,17,TRBV13,TRBJ2-7,.,TGTGCCAGCAGCTTAGCCGGGACAGGGATCATCTCCTACGAGCAGTACTTC,CASSLAGTGIISYEQYF
TRBD1,15,TRBV19,TRBJ1-5,.,TGTGCCAGTAGTATGGAGGGGGCGTTACGGCAGCCCCAGCATTTT,CASSMEGALRQPQHF
TRBD1,14,TRBV6-5,TRBJ2-7,many,TGTGCCAGCAGTTACTCAGGGCAGGGGGACGAGCAGTACTTC,CASSYSGQGDEQYF
.,15,TRBV7-9,TRBJ2-5,many,TGTGCCAGCAGCGCGACTAGTCTCCCCAAAGAGACCCAGTACTTC,CASSATSLPKETQYF
.,11,TRBV29-1,TRBJ2-3,many,TGCAGCGTTGGGTATGAGGATACGCAGTATTTT,CSVGYEDTQYF
.,16,TRBV6-6,TRBJ2-3,many,TGTGCCAGCAGTTACAGTGTCCTAGCCTTGACAGATACGCAGTATTTT,CASSYSVLALTDTQYF
.,18,TRBV6-5,TRBJ1-2,few,TGTGCCAGCAGCTCTCCTGCCCTAGGGACCCGTGACGACTATGGCTACACCTTC,CASSSPALGTRDDYGYTF
.,12,TRBV27,TRBJ2-7,few,TGTGCCAGCAGTCCAACCCTCAACGAGCAGTACTTC,CASSPTLNEQYF
.,16,TRBV15,TRBJ2-7,many,TGTGCCACCAGCAGAGATCGGGGAATAAGCTCCTACGAGCAGTACTTC,CATSRDRGISSYEQYF
TRBD1,15,TRBV30,TRBJ1-1,.,TGTGCCTGGAGCCCCGGGACAGGTATGAACACTGAAGCTTTCTTT,CAWSPGTGMNTEAFF
.,14,TRBV7-2,TRBJ1-1,many,TGTGCCAGCAGCTCCCTTCACGTGAACACTGAAGCTTTCTTT,CASSSLHVNTEAFF
TRBD1,14,TRBV20-1,TRBJ1-2,.,TGCAGTGCCTACTCACAGGGGGAGAACTATGGCTACACCTTC,CSAYSQGENYGYTF
TRBD1,14,TRBV28,TRBJ2-7,many,TGTGCCAGCAGCCGTGGACAGGGTCCCTACGAGCAGTACTTC,CASSRGQGPYEQYF
TRBD2,15,TRBV12-3/TRBV12-4,TRBJ2-7,many,TGTGCCAGCAGTTCCCCGGGCGGGAGAGGGCACGAGCAGTACTTC,CASSSPGGRGHEQYF
.,15,TRBV3-1,TRBJ1-4,many,TGTGCCAGCAGCCCCAGTTGGCAGGGTAATGAAAAACTGTTTTTT,CASSPSWQGNEKLFF
.,16,TRBV7-7,TRBJ2-3,many,TGTGCTAGCATACTTTTTCCAGGGTTTGCAGCAGATACGCAGTATTTT,CASILFPGFAADTQYF
.,12,TRBV28,TRBJ2-1,.,TGTGCCAGCAGTTCCAATCACAATGAGCAGTTCTTC,CASSSNHNEQFF
TRBD1,16,TRBV29-1,TRBJ1-2,few,TGCAGCGTTGGTTCACTCCCCGGGACAGGGAACTATGGCTACACCTTC,CSVGSLPGTGNYGYTF
TRBD2,13,TRBV20-1,TRBJ2-1,many,TGCAGTGCCCCTGGACTAGCGCTTAATGAGCAGTTCTTC,CSAPGLALNEQFF
TRBD2,19,TRBV4-1,TRBJ2-1,few,TGCGCCAGCAGCCGAGGACTAGCGGGAGAGGGTGTGATATACAATGAGCAGTTCTTC,CASSRGLAGEGVIYNEQFF
TRBD1,18,TRBV24-1,TRBJ2-2,few,TGTGCCACCAGTGATTTGGGGGACAGCGCGGCCAACACCGGGGAGCTGTTTTTT,CATSDLGDSAANTGELFF
.,16,TRBV2,TRBJ2-3,.,TGTGCCAGCAGTCACGAATGGACTATTAGCACAGATACGCAGTATTTT,CASSHEWTISTDTQYF
.,14,TRBV5-1,TRBJ1-4,.,TGCGCCAGCAGTCAAGGGGGGGATAATGAAAAACTGTTTTTT,CASSQGGDNEKLFF
.,17,TRBV20-1,TRBJ2-1,many,TGCAGAGTTAAAGAAGGGGCGGGCCGAAACAACTACAATGAGCAGTTCTTC,CRVKEGAGRNNYNEQFF
.,16,TRBV20-1,TRBJ1-1,few,TGCAGTGCTAGAGTCCCAGGGAGTACCCGATTCACTGAAGCTTTCTTT,CSARVPGSTRFTEAFF
.,12,TRBV6-6,TRBJ1-1,many,TGTGCCAGCGAACAGGGGAACACTGAAGCTTTCTTT,CASEQGNTEAFF
.,15,TRBV6-4,TRBJ2-1,many,TGTGCCAGCTCCCCAGGGCTAAGCTCCTACAATGAGCAGTTCTTC,CASSPGLSSYNEQFF
TRBD2,18,TRBV11-2,TRBJ2-1,few,TGTGCCAGCAGCTTAACGCTAGCGGGAGACCCCATCTACAATGAGCAGTTCTTC,CASSLTLAGDPIYNEQFF
.,14,TRBV6-5,TRBJ1-6,few,TGTGCCAGCACCTCGGACGTCATGCATTCACCCCTCCACTTT,CASTSDVMHSPLHF
.,13,TRBV10-3,TRBJ1-1,many,TGTGCCATCAGTGTCAGGGACGGAACTGAAGCTTTCTTT,CAISVRDGTEAFF
.,15,TRBV4-3,TRBJ1-4,few,TGCGCCAGCAGCCAAGGGGTATCTACTAATGAAAAACTGTTTTTT,CASSQGVSTNEKLFF
TRBD2,16,TRBV24-1,TRBJ2-1,many,TGTGCCACCAGTGATTTAGGGCTAGCGGGAGGGAATGAGCAGTTCTTC,CATSDLGLAGGNEQFF
.,15,TRBV28,TRBJ1-2,few,TGTGCCAGCCAATTGCACGCGGGGACGGCGAATGGCTACACCTTC,CASQLHAGTANGYTF